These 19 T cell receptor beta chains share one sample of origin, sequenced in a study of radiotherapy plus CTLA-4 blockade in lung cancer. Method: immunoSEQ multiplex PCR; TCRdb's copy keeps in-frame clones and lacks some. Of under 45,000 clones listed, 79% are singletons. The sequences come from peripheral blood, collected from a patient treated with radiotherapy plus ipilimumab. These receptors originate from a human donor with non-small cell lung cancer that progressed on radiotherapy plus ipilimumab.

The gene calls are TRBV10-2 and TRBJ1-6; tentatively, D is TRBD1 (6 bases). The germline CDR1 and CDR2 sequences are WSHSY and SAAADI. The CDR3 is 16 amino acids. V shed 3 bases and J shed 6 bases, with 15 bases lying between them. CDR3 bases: TGCGCCAGCAGTGATGGGGGGGCGCGAGGTAATTCACCCCTCCACTTT. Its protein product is CASSDGGARGNSPLHF.

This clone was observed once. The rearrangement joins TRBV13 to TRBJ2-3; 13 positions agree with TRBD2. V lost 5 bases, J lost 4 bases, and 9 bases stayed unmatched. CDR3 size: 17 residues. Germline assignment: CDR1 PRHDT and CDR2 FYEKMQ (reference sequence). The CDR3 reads CASSGELAGGRADTQYF. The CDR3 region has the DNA TGTGCCAGCAGCGGGGAACTAGCGGGGGGGCGTGCAGATACGCAGTATTTT.

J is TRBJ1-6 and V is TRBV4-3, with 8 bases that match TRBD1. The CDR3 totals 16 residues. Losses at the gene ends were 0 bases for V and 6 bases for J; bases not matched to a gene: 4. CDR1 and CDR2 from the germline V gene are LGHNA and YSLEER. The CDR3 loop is CASSQEQGVRNSPLHF. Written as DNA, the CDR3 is TGCGCCAGCAGCCAAGAACAGGGGGTGCGTAATTCACCCCTCCACTTT.

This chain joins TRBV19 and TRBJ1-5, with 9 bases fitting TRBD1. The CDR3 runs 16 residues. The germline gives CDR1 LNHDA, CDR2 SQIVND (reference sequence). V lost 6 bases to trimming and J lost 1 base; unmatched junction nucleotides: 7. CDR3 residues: CASRTQQGASNQPQHF. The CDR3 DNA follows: TGTGCCAGTAGGACTCAACAGGGGGCGAGCAATCAGCCCCAGCATTTT.

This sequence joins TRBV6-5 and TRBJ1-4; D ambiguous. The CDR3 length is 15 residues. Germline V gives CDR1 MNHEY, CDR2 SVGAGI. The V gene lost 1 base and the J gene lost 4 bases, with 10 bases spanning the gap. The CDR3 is CASSYYGGRNEKLFF. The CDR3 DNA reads TGTGCCAGCAGTTACTATGGCGGCCGTAATGAAAAACTGTTTTTT.

The CDR3 region has the DNA TGTGCCAGCTCACCACCGACAGCTTTCTACGAGCAGTACTTC. Translation: CASSPPTAFYEQYF. The chain uses TRBV18 and TRBJ2-7; TRBD1 might be the D (5 bases). This CDR3 spans 14 amino acids. Trimming stripped 0 bases from V and 3 bases from J, with 9 bases between. CDR1 and CDR2 from the germline V gene are KGHSH and LQKENI.

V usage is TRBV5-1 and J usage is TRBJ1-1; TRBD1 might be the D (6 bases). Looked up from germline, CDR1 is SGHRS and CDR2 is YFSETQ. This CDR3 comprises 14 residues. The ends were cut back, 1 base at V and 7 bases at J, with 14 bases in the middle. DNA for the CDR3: TGCGCCAGCAGCTTGTTATCAGGGGCCGGTGAAGCTTTCTTT. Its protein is CASSLLSGAGEAFF.

CDR3: CASSQELAGGRNTGELFF. In nucleotides, the CDR3 is TGTGCCAGCAGCCAAGAATTGGCGGGGGGCCGGAACACCGGGGAGCTGTTTTTT. The rearrangement joins TRBV4-2 to TRBJ2-2; TRBD2 aligns across 8 bases. The ends lost 0 bases at V and 1 base at J; junction bases unmatched: 7. The CDR3 length is 18 residues. The germline V gene encodes CDR1 LGHNA and CDR2 YNFKEQ.

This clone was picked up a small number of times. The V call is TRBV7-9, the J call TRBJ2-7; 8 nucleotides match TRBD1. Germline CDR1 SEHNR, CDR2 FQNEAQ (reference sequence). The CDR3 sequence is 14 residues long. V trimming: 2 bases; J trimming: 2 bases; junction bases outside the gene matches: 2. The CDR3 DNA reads TGTGCCAGCAGCTTATCACAGGGGGCCTACGAGCAGTACTTC. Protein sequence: CASSLSQGAYEQYF.

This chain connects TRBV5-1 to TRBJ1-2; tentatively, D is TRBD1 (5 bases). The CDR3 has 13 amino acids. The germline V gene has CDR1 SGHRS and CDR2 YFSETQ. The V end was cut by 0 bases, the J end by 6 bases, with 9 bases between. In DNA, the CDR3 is TGCGCCAGCAGCTTGGCCGGAGGGGATGGCTACACCTTC. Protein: CASSLAGGDGYTF.

CDR3: CASSELRGETQYF. CDR3 DNA: TGTGCCAGCAGTGAATTACGAGGGGAGACCCAGTACTTC. This chain uses TRBV6-1 with TRBJ2-5; D might be TRBD2 (5 bases). From germline, CDR1 is MNHNS and CDR2 SASEGT. The CDR3 is 13 amino acids. V lost 2 bases, J lost 5 bases, and 9 bases lay in between.

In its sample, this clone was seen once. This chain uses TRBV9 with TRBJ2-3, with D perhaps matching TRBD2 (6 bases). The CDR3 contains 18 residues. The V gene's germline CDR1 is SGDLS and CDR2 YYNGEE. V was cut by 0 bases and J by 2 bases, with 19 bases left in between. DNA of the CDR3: TGTGCCAGCAGCGTAGGAGGGAGGTTCGGGACCTCCACAGATACGCAGTATTTT. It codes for CASSVGGRFGTSTDTQYF.

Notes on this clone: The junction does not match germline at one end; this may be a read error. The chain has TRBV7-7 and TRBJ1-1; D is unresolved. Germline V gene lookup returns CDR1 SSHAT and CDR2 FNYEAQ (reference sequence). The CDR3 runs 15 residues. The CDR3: CASSLARQANTEAFF. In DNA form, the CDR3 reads TGTGCTAGCAGCTTAGCCCGGCAGGCGAACACTGAAGCTTTCTTT.

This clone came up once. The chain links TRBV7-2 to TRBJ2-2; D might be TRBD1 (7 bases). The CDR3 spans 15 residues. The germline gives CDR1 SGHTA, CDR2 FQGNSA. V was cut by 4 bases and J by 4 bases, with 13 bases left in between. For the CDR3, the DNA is TGTGCCAGCAGCTCACGGGGGACAGCCACCGGGGAGCTGTTTTTT. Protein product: CASSSRGTATGELFF. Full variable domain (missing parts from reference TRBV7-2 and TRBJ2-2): GAGVSQSPSNKVTEKGKDVELRCDPISGHTALYWYRQSLGQGLEFLIYFQGNSAPDKSGLPSDRFSAERTGGSVSTLTIQRTQQEDSAVYLCASSSRGTATGELFFGEGSRLTVL.

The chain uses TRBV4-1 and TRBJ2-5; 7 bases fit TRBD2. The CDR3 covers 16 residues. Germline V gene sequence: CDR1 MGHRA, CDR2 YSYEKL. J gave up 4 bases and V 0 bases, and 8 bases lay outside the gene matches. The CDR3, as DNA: TGCGCCAGCAGCCAAGATCTGCGGGGGTTGGCAGAGACCCAGTACTTC. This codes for CASSQDLRGLAETQYF.

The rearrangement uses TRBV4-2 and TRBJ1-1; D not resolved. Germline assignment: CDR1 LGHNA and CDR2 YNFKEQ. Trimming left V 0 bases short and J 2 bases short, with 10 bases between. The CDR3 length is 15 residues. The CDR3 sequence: CASSQDGGLNTEAFF. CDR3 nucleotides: TGTGCCAGCAGCCAAGATGGAGGGTTAAACACTGAAGCTTTCTTT.

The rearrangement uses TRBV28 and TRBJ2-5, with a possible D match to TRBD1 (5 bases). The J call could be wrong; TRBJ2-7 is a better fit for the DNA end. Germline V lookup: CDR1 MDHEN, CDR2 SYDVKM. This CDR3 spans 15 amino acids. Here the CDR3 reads CASSVQLGESYEQYF. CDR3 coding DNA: TGTGCCAGCAGCGTTCAATTAGGGGAATCCTACGAGCAGTACTTC.

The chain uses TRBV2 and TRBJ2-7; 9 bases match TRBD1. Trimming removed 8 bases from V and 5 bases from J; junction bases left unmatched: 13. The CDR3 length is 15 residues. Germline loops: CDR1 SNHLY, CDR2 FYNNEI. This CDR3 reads CASSFTGGGSNEQYF. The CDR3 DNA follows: TGTGCCAGCTCCTTTACAGGGGGCGGTTCTAACGAGCAGTACTTC.

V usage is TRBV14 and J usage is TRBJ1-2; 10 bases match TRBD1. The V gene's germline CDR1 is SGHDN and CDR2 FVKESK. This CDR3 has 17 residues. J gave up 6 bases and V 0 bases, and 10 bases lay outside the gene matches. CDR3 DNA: TGTGCCAGCAGCCAAGATCTGGGACAGGGGAAGTCCCATGGCTACACCTTC. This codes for CASSQDLGQGKSHGYTF.